Below, 4 T cell receptor beta chains from the same sample are listed, as sequenced in a study of cytomegalovirus exposure and HLA in healthy donors. PCR employed 60 Vbeta and 13 Jbeta primers. Method: immunoSEQ multiplex PCR; TCRdb's copy keeps in-frame clones and lacks some. The sample has approximately 240,000 clones; almost 85% are singletons. The sample consisted of PBMCs. These receptors were collected from a woman aged 35 to 49 in good health and CMV-seronegative.

J is TRBJ2-2 and V is TRBV6-1; a weak D match, TRBD1 (6 bases). CDR3 length equals 14 residues. V dropped 6 bases and J dropped 2 bases, with 10 bases sitting between them. The germline V gene encodes CDR1 MNHNS and CDR2 SASEGT. CDR3 protein: CASRMGANTGELFF. DNA for the CDR3: TGTGCCAGCAGGATGGGGGCTAACACCGGGGAGCTGTTTTTT.

This chain connects TRBV28 to TRBJ1-5; 9 bases map to TRBD1. Germline CDR1 and CDR2: MDHEN and SYDVKM. The CDR3 contains 17 residues. V gave up 7 bases and J gave up 3 bases; unmatched junction bases: 13. The CDR3 coding sequence is TGTGCCAGCATCTCCTTAACCGGGACAGGGCTCAATCAGCCCCAGCATTTT. Translated: CASISLTGTGLNQPQHF.

The chain carries TRBV5-6 and TRBJ2-7, with D possibly being TRBD1 (5 bases). Trimming shortened V by 1 base and J by 6 bases, and 8 bases separated the two germline ends. This CDR3 contains 12 residues. Germline CDR1 reads SGHDT; CDR2 reads YYEEEE. CDR3 nucleotide sequence: TGTGCCAGCAGCTTGTGGCAGGGCGAGCAGTACTTC. It translates to CASSLWQGEQYF. Based on the CDR3 plus reference TRBV5-6 and TRBJ2-7, the full variable domain is DAGVTQSPTHLIKTRGQQVTLRCSPKSGHDTVSWYQQALGQGPQFIFQYYEEEERQRGNFPDRFSGHQFPNYSSELNVNALLLGDSALYLCASSLWQGEQYFGPGTRLTVT.

The chain is built from TRBV5-1 and TRBJ2-7; 9 bases fit TRBD1. Germline V gene lookup returns CDR1 SGHRS and CDR2 YFSETQ. This CDR3 has 15 residues. V lost 2 bases to trimming and J lost 5 bases; unmatched junction nucleotides: 8. The CDR3: CASSFSGTGSDEQYF. As DNA, the CDR3 is TGCGCCAGCAGCTTCTCCGGGACAGGGAGCGACGAGCAGTACTTC.